Presented here are 11 T cell receptor beta chains from one specimen sequenced in a study of CD8 T cells in ankylosing spondylitis. Findings and caveats of the study: Blood from ankylosing spondylitis patients appeared to carry a characteristic roughly 8-variant TCR beta motif.

Their cognate antigens are unknown. TCRdb called the 5' RACE reads again in MiXCR, with one record for every CDR3 protein. This sample has about 200,000 distinct CDR3 sequences, with approximately 7.3% found just once. Sequencing used blood, either unsorted or a sorted T cell fraction (not recorded which). These receptors were collected from a male donor with ankylosing spondylitis.

This clonotype was recorded a few times. This chain joins TRBV4-3 and TRBJ1-5; 7 bases fit TRBD1. The CDR3 totals 19 residues. V shed 0 bases, J shed 2 bases, and the junction held 13 bases outside the gene matches. Per the germline V gene, CDR1 is LGHNA and CDR2 is YSLEER. The CDR3 nucleotides read TGCGCCAGCAGCCAAGATCGGTTAATGACAGGGTGGGGCAATCAGCCCCAGCATTTT. This sequence encodes CASSQDRLMTGWGNQPQHF.

The chain employs TRBV5-1 and TRBJ2-7; D remains unclear. The germline CDR1 and CDR2 sequences are SGHRS and YFSETQ. This CDR3 has 15 residues. V was pared by 0 bases and J by 6 bases, with 16 bases between. The CDR3 nucleotides are TGCGCCAGCAGCTTGGGTCTGGTGAGGAAGGGCGAGCAGTACTTC. Residues: CASSLGLVRKGEQYF.

This clonotype was seen ten or more times. The rearrangement joins TRBV28 to TRBJ2-2; a weak D match, TRBD2 (5 bases). V dropped 5 bases and J dropped 4 bases, with 20 bases sitting between them. CDR3 length: 17 residues. Germline V gene data show CDR1 as MDHEN and CDR2 as SYDVKM. The chain's CDR3 is CASSPHGEGAITGELFF. As DNA, the CDR3 is TGTGCCAGCAGTCCCCACGGGGAAGGAGCGATCACCGGGGAGCTGTTTTTT.

The gene calls are TRBV7-9 and TRBJ2-1; tentatively, D is TRBD1 or TRBD2 (5 bases each). Germline values: CDR1 SEHNR, CDR2 FQNEAQ (reference sequence). V was trimmed by 5 bases and J by 8 bases, leaving 19 bases between them. CDR3 length equals 15 residues. DNA for the CDR3: TGTGCCAGCAGCCCGAGGGGAGTTGCGGTCGATGAGCAGTTCTTC. It encodes CASSPRGVAVDEQFF.

This clonotype has a handful of counts. The V gene is TRBV20-1, the J gene TRBJ2-7; maybe TRBD1 (5 bases). CDR1 and CDR2 (germline): DFQATT, SNEGSKA (reference sequence). V dropped 3 bases and J dropped 4 bases, with 19 bases sitting between them. The CDR3 runs to 15 residues. The CDR3 region is CSASFLPGKEYEQYF. The CDR3 bases are TGCAGTGCTAGCTTCCTACCAGGGAAGGAATACGAGCAGTACTTC.

The chain employs TRBV20-1 and TRBJ1-5; D not certain. V lost 0 bases, J lost 7 bases, and 10 bases lay in between. CDR3 length: 13 amino acids. Per the germline V gene, CDR1 is DFQATT and CDR2 is SNEGSKA (reference sequence). CDR3 bases: TGCAGTGCTAGAGATGCAGTAGGACAGCCCCAGCATTTT. Its translation is CSARDAVGQPQHF.

This clonotype was seen many times. The gene calls are TRBV28 and TRBJ2-7, with D possibly TRBD1 on 6 matching bases. Looked up from germline, CDR1 is MDHEN and CDR2 is SYDVKM. This CDR3 spans 13 amino acids. Trimming took 10 bases from V and 0 from J, leaving 13 bases between them. The chain's CDR3 is CAIRRGSSYEQYF. The CDR3 nucleotides are TGTGCCATCCGAAGGGGGAGCTCCTACGAGCAGTACTTC.

This clonotype was counted many times. The genes are TRBV4-3 and TRBJ2-1; D unclear. CDR1 is LGHNA and CDR2 is YSLEER in the germline V gene. The CDR3 loop spans 18 amino acids. The V gene lost 0 bases and the J gene lost 0 bases, with 15 bases spanning the gap. CDR3 in amino acids: CASSQDPVATSSYNEQFF. The CDR3 nucleotides read TGCGCCAGCAGCCAAGATCCAGTCGCCACCAGCTCCTACAATGAGCAGTTCTTC.

This clonotype was detected many times. The J gene is TRBJ1-5, the V gene TRBV7-9, with 7 bases that match TRBD1. This CDR3 comprises 15 residues. CDR1 is SEHNR and CDR2 is FQNEAQ in the germline V gene (reference sequence). The ends lost 5 bases at V and 2 bases at J; junction bases unmatched: 6. The CDR3 sequence: CASSDTGAGNQPQHF. The CDR3 DNA reads as TGTGCCAGCAGCGACACAGGGGCGGGCAATCAGCCCCAGCATTTT.

This clonotype was seen ten or more times. The V gene is TRBV9, the J gene TRBJ1-2; weak D call: TRBD1 (6 bases). V was pared by 0 bases and J by 8 bases, with 14 bases between. CDR3 length: 14 amino acids. Germline V gene sequence: CDR1 SGDLS, CDR2 YYNGEE. The CDR3 DNA sequence: TGTGCCAGCAGCGTAGGAACAGGGCTATACGGCTACACCTTC. Protein sequence: CASSVGTGLYGYTF.

This clonotype was counted between two and nine times. J is TRBJ2-5 and V is TRBV2; perhaps TRBD1 as D (5 bases). The CDR3 has 14 residues. Germline CDR1 is SNHLY and CDR2 is FYNNEI. Trimming left V 3 bases short and J 5 bases short, with 13 bases between. The CDR3 protein is CASSDRQGDETQYF. As DNA, the CDR3 is TGTGCCAGCAGTGACAGGCAGGGTGATGAGACCCAGTACTTC.